A single sample gave rise to the 6 T cell receptor beta chains below, sequenced in a study of blood T cells in healthy people across ages. A sample-barcoded 5' primer and a J-beta primer mix were used in a second PCR of roughly 7 to 11 cycles. One entry per CDR3 protein, called by TCRdb with MiXCR from the 5' RACE reads. The sample includes roughly 680,000 distinct CDR3 sequences, approximately 52% of them seen just once. Sequenced sample: blood. The receptors were gathered from an elderly woman in good health.

In this sample, this clonotype turned up many times. V gene TRBV20-1 combines with J gene TRBJ2-5; 10 bases line up with TRBD2. The trim removed 0 bases at V and 5 bases at J, leaving 9 bases unmatched. Germline V gives CDR1 DFQATT, CDR2 SNEGSKA (reference sequence). The CDR3 spans 16 residues. The DNA of the CDR3 is TGCAGTGCTAGAGATCTCGGTAGCGGGAGGAGTGAGACCCAGTACTTC. Protein sequence: CSARDLGSGRSETQYF.

The sample holds many counts of this clonotype. The chain is built from TRBV5-1 and TRBJ2-1; the match to TRBD2 covers 12 bases. Germline assignment: CDR1 SGHRS and CDR2 YFSETQ. The CDR3 runs 14 residues. Trimming at V came to 2 bases and at J to 7 bases, leaving 1 base not matched to a gene. The CDR3 is CASSFLAGGNEQFF. CDR3 DNA sequence: TGCGCCAGCAGCTTTCTAGCGGGAGGGAATGAGCAGTTCTTC.

V usage is TRBV5-1 and J usage is TRBJ2-1; 11 nucleotides agree with TRBD2. The last part of the DNA fits TRBJ2-7 better; the J call may be wrong. Germline lookup yields CDR1 SGHRS and CDR2 YFSETQ. The CDR3 is 15 amino acids. CDR3 nucleotides: TGCGCCAGCAGTTTAACTAGCGGGAGCTACAATGAGCAGTACTTC. Translation gives CASSLTSGSYNEQYF.

The CDR3 bases are TGTGCCAGCAGCTCCCCCACACAGGGCATGAACACTGAAGCTTTCTTT. Encoded protein: CASSSPTQGMNTEAFF. The genes are TRBV7-9 and TRBJ1-1, with D perhaps TRBD1 (6 bases). Trimming pared 4 bases from V and 0 bases from J, leaving 15 bases between. Germline CDR1 is SEHNR and CDR2 is FQNEAQ (reference sequence). This CDR3 is 16 amino acids long. The entire variable domain, with the rest obtained from reference TRBV7-9 and TRBJ1-1, is as follows: DTGVSQNPRHKITKRGQNVTFRCDPISEHNRLYWYRQTLGQGPEFLTYFQNEAQLEKSRLLSDRFSAERPKGSFSTLEIQRTEQGDSAMYLCASSSPTQGMNTEAFFGQGTRLTVV.

V is TRBV28 and J is TRBJ1-4; D is unresolved. The CDR3 runs 15 residues. The germline V gene has CDR1 MDHEN and CDR2 SYDVKM. V lost 6 bases to trimming and J lost 0 bases, with 11 bases between them. DNA of the CDR3: TGTGCCAGCAGGCTCTACCTTGCAACTAATGAAAAACTGTTTTTT. Its protein is CASRLYLATNEKLFF.

This clonotype was detected only a few times. V and J are TRBV20-1 and TRBJ1-2; the match to TRBD1 covers 12 bases. This CDR3 spans 14 amino acids. Germline trimming cut 2 bases from V and 8 bases from J; bases unmatched to any gene: 6. Germline V gives CDR1 DFQATT, CDR2 SNEGSKA (reference sequence). Here the CDR3 reads CSARTGTGGWGYTF. For the CDR3, the DNA is TGCAGTGCTAGAACCGGGACAGGGGGCTGGGGCTACACCTTC.